Below, 20 T cell receptor beta chains from the same sample are listed, as sequenced in a study of T-cell reconstitution after alpha-beta-depleted transplantation in children. The TCRbeta library was prepared with unique molecular identifiers. TCRdb redid the calling of the PCR reads with MiXCR, one entry per CDR3 protein. Counted here are about 240,000 distinct CDR3 sequences, roughly 25% occurring once; the ten biggest clones make up about 2.6%. The material was PBMCs, obtained before TCRalphabeta/CD19-depleted stem cell transplant. The receptors come from a girl aged 2 to 9 with Fanconi anemia, due to receive a stem cell transplant.

This clonotype showed up just a few times. This sequence joins TRBV29-1 and TRBJ2-1, with D perhaps TRBD1 (5 bases). The CDR3 sequence is 14 residues long. Germline V gives CDR1 SQVTM, CDR2 ANQGSEA. V lost 4 bases and J 2 bases, leaving 12 bases between the germline ends. The CDR3 region is CSVARQGTYNEQFF. CDR3 sequence (DNA): TGCAGCGTTGCAAGGCAGGGAACCTACAATGAGCAGTTCTTC.

This clonotype occurred a few times. The chain carries TRBV29-1 and TRBJ1-1, with a possible D match to TRBD1 (5 bases). Germline CDR1 and CDR2: SQVTM and ANQGSEA. The CDR3 extends over 12 amino acids. Trimming stripped 4 bases from V and 3 bases from J, with 9 bases between. The CDR3 nucleotides are TGCAGCGTTGGGGAGGGGTACACTGAAGCTTTCTTT. Encoded protein: CSVGEGYTEAFF.

This chain joins TRBV5-1 and TRBJ1-5, with 7 bases fitting TRBD1. V gave up 0 bases and J gave up 7 bases; unmatched junction bases: 10. The CDR3 extends over 16 amino acids. Per the germline V gene, CDR1 is SGHRS and CDR2 is YFSETQ. The DNA for the CDR3 is TGCGCCAGCAGCTTGGGAAGCGACAGGGAAGGCCAGCCCCAGCATTTT. It codes for CASSLGSDREGQPQHF.

There are many counts of this clonotype. V and J are TRBV10-3 and TRBJ1-2, with D possibly being TRBD1 (6 bases). The CDR3 length is 15 residues. V lost 5 bases and J 3 bases, leaving 16 bases between the germline ends. Germline CDR1 reads ENHRY; CDR2 reads SYGVKD. The CDR3 is CAISSDRNPYYGYTF. CDR3 nucleotide sequence: TGTGCCATCAGTTCCGACAGGAACCCATACTATGGCTACACCTTC.

Worth noting for this clonotype: One end of the junction is discordant with germline, which a read error may explain. The chain carries TRBV29-1 and TRBJ2-5; possible D gene TRBD2, 6 bases. Looked up from germline, CDR1 is SQVTM and CDR2 is ANQGSEA. This CDR3 has 12 residues. The CDR3 nucleotides read TGCAGCGGGTGGAGGGGCGAAGAGACCCAGTGCTTC. This gives the protein CSGWRGEETQCF.

V usage is TRBV20-1 and J usage is TRBJ2-1, with 8 bases aligning to TRBD2. This CDR3 has 15 amino acids. V gave up 3 bases and J gave up 5 bases; unmatched junction bases: 9. Germline CDR1 DFQATT, CDR2 SNEGSKA (reference sequence). In DNA form, the CDR3 reads TGCAGTGCTAGCCCGACTAGCGAGATGCACAATGAGCAGTTCTTC. It yields the protein CSASPTSEMHNEQFF.

This clonotype was observed a few times. This sequence joins TRBV24-1 and TRBJ2-5; D gene uncertain. Germline V gene sequence: CDR1 KGHDR, CDR2 SFDVKD. This CDR3 contains 15 residues. Between the trimmed V and J ends, which lost 3 bases and 1 base, there was a span of 11 bases. This CDR3 is CATSDHAPTQETQYF. CDR3 coding DNA: TGTGCCACCAGTGATCACGCCCCGACCCAAGAGACCCAGTACTTC.

This rearrangement joins TRBV29-1 to TRBJ2-3, with 8 nucleotides matching TRBD2. The germline V gene has CDR1 SQVTM and CDR2 ANQGSEA. With V trimmed by 5 bases and J by 0 bases, 13 bases remained unmatched. The CDR3 is 17 amino acids. The CDR3 region has the DNA TGCAGCGTTCCTTCTAGCGGGCCCGTTCCTAGCACAGATACGCAGTATTTT. It translates to CSVPSSGPVPSTDTQYF.

The CDR3 nucleotides read TGCGCCAGCAGCTCCGGGCCACCCTCGGACGAGCAGTACTTC. It is translated as CASSSGPPSDEQYF. This sequence joins TRBV5-1 and TRBJ2-7; D is unresolved. With 3 bases removed from V and 5 bases from J, the gap between germline ends came to 15 bases. Per germline, CDR1 SGHRS and CDR2 YFSETQ. The CDR3 has 14 amino acids.

This clonotype was picked up a small number of times. The chain has TRBV7-9 and TRBJ2-5; 9 nucleotides match TRBD2. V dropped 5 bases and J dropped 5; count of bases not matched to a gene: 9. CDR3 length: 15 residues. The germline V gene encodes CDR1 SEHNR and CDR2 FQNEAQ (reference sequence). The CDR3 is CASSPTGTSSETQYF. Here the CDR3 DNA reads TGTGCCAGCAGCCCTACCGGGACTAGCTCGGAGACCCAGTACTTC.

The genes are TRBV6-5 and TRBJ2-7, with TRBD1 as a possible D gene (5 bases). The V gene lost 2 bases and the J gene lost 3 bases, with 14 bases spanning the gap. Germline lookup yields CDR1 MNHEY and CDR2 SVGAGI. This CDR3 is 15 amino acids long. The CDR3 sequence: CASSYVGDPYYEQYF. For the CDR3, the DNA is TGTGCCAGCAGTTACGTAGGGGATCCCTACTACGAGCAGTACTTC.

This rearrangement joins TRBV29-1 to TRBJ1-5, with D possibly TRBD1 on 6 matching bases. V lost 6 bases to trimming and J lost 4 bases, with 13 bases between them. Germline V gene data show CDR1 as SQVTM and CDR2 as ANQGSEA. This CDR3 has 13 amino acids. The CDR3 sequence: CSVASDRNQPQHF. For the CDR3, the DNA is TGCAGCGTCGCGAGTGACAGGAATCAGCCCCAGCATTTT.

The chain is built from TRBV5-1 and TRBJ2-7; D perhaps matches TRBD1 (6 bases). Germline V gene sequence: CDR1 SGHRS, CDR2 YFSETQ. This CDR3 has 15 amino acids. With 7 bases removed from V and 0 bases from J, the gap between germline ends came to 17 bases. The CDR3 here is CASGETGGASYEQYF. CDR3 coding DNA: TGCGCCAGCGGGGAGACTGGGGGCGCCTCCTACGAGCAGTACTTC.

In its sample, this clonotype was seen many times. The rearrangement links TRBV29-1 to TRBJ2-1; 9 positions match TRBD1. The CDR3 contains 14 residues. Per germline, CDR1 SQVTM and CDR2 ANQGSEA. The junction had 5 bases not matched to a gene; V was cut back by 2 bases and J by 6 bases. CDR3 loop: CSVELTGGFNEQFF. CDR3 DNA sequence: TGCAGCGTTGAATTGACAGGGGGGTTCAATGAGCAGTTCTTC.

This clonotype occurred many times. V gene TRBV3-1 combines with J gene TRBJ2-3, with 8 bases lining up with TRBD2. With V trimmed by 1 base and J by 6 bases, 3 bases remained unmatched. Germline CDR1 reads LGHDT; CDR2 reads YNNKEL (reference sequence). CDR3 length equals 14 residues. The CDR3: CASSQVLAGDTQYF. The CDR3 DNA is TGTGCCAGCAGCCAAGTCCTAGCGGGCGATACGCAGTATTTT.

The chain joins TRBV7-2 to TRBJ2-1, with unresolved D. The CDR3 runs to 12 residues. Per the germline V gene, CDR1 is SGHTA and CDR2 is FQGNSA. V was cut by 3 bases and J by 7 bases, with 7 bases left in between. The CDR3 loop is CASSFRVNEQFF. The CDR3 nucleotides read TGTGCCAGCAGCTTCCGCGTGAATGAGCAGTTCTTC. The full variable domain, rest sourced from reference TRBV7-2 and TRBJ2-1, is GAGVSQSPSNKVTEKGKDVELRCDPISGHTALYWYRQSLGQGLEFLIYFQGNSAPDKSGLPSDRFSAERTGGSVSTLTIQRTQQEDSAVYLCASSFRVNEQFFGPGTRLTVL.

This clonotype has at least ten counts. This rearrangement joins TRBV20-1 to TRBJ1-5; the D is unclear. The germline V and J ends were trimmed by 4 bases and 6 bases, with 19 bases remaining between them. Germline values: CDR1 DFQATT, CDR2 SNEGSKA (reference sequence). The CDR3 consists of 15 residues. The CDR3 coding sequence is TGCAGTGCTAATTTGATAAAGGGATTTGGTCAGCCCCAGCATTTT. Protein sequence: CSANLIKGFGQPQHF.

This sequence joins TRBV30 and TRBJ2-1; a possible D gene is TRBD1 (6 bases). Germline CDR1 GTSNPN, CDR2 SVGIG (reference sequence). This CDR3 has 14 amino acids. V gave up 1 base and J gave up 4 bases, with 11 bases separating them. The CDR3 sequence: CAWSDRAVYNEQFF. Written as DNA, the CDR3 is TGTGCCTGGAGTGACAGGGCGGTGTACAATGAGCAGTTCTTC.

The chain employs TRBV18 and TRBJ2-3; TRBD1 is a possible D gene (5 bases). Deletions cut 2 bases from V and 2 bases from J, with 11 bases between. This CDR3 spans 15 amino acids. Germline V gene data show CDR1 as KGHSH and CDR2 as LQKENI. CDR3 nucleotide sequence: TGTGCCAGCTCACCAATGGCAGGGATCACAGATACGCAGTATTTT. Translating gives CASSPMAGITDTQYF.

This clonotype was seen at least ten times. The chain joins TRBV12-3 or TRBV12-4 to TRBJ1-1; D unclear. The CDR3 runs 13 residues. V was cut by 1 base and J by 2 bases, with 5 bases left in between. The CDR3 protein is CASSLGTNTEAFF. The CDR3 coding sequence is TGTGCCAGCAGTTTAGGGACCAACACTGAAGCTTTCTTT.